The 16 T cell receptor beta chains listed next were all sequenced from one sample in a study of beta chain features in type 1 diabetes. The whole isolated RNA underwent reverse transcription, so sequencing captured expressed TCRB transcripts. The protocol was immunoSEQ multiplex PCR, while the TCRdb copy is restricted to in-frame clones and leaves out a portion. Here the sample spans under 200,000 clones, about 8.1% being singletons. The sample consisted of central memory CD4+ T cells from blood. These receptors all come from a man aged 18 to 29 in good health.

This rearrangement joins TRBV4-1 to TRBJ2-7; maybe TRBD2 (5 bases). There are 15 residues in the CDR3. Deletions cut 0 bases from V and 3 bases from J, with 12 bases between. Germline V gene data show CDR1 as MGHRA and CDR2 as YSYEKL. The CDR3 bases are TGCGCCAGCAGCCAAGATCTCCATCGGGGCTACGAGCAGTACTTC. It specifies CASSQDLHRGYEQYF.

This clone was detected only a few times. The rearrangement joins TRBV28 to TRBJ2-2, with TRBD1 identical over 10 bases. Trimming took 3 bases from V and 5 from J; bases not matched to a gene: 0. CDR1 and CDR2 (germline): MDHEN, SYDVKM. This CDR3 comprises 14 residues. This CDR3 is CASSLGQGTGELFF. CDR3 nucleotide sequence: TGTGCCAGCAGTTTGGGACAGGGGACCGGGGAGCTGTTTTTT. Full variable domain (missing parts from reference TRBV28 and TRBJ2-2): DVKVTQSSRYLVKRTGEKVFLECVQDMDHENMFWYRQDPGLGLRLIYFSYDVKMKEKGDIPEGYSVSREKKERFSLILESASTNQTSMYLCASSLGQGTGELFFGEGSRLTVL.

This clone was observed a few times. The chain carries TRBV30 and TRBJ1-2; no firm D call. CDR1 GTSNPN and CDR2 SVGIG come from the germline V gene (reference sequence). The germline V and J ends were trimmed by 1 base and 3 bases, with 12 bases remaining between them. This CDR3 has 14 amino acids. The CDR3 sequence: CAWSGGGKDYGYTF. The DNA for the CDR3 is TGTGCCTGGAGTGGGGGAGGGAAGGACTATGGCTACACCTTC.

There are a few counts of this clone. A junction boundary mismatches the germline segment, possibly from a read error. The V and J genes are TRBV6-6 and TRBJ2-7, with 7 bases aligning to TRBD2. CDR1 and CDR2 from the germline V gene are MNHNY and SVGAGI (reference sequence). The CDR3 has 14 residues. CDR3 DNA: TGTGCCAGCAGTTACGGGATAGCGGGCCACGACCAGTACTTC. The encoded protein is CASSYGIAGHDQYF.

The chain has TRBV5-1 and TRBJ2-7; 9 positions agree with TRBD2. V lost 0 bases and J lost 6; bases outside the gene matches: 7. This CDR3 is built from 15 residues. Per germline, CDR1 SGHRS and CDR2 YFSETQ. This CDR3 reads CASSLVTSGPSEQYF. As DNA, the CDR3 is TGCGCCAGCAGCTTGGTTACTAGCGGGCCTTCCGAGCAGTACTTC. Based on the CDR3 plus reference TRBV5-1 and TRBJ2-7, the full variable domain is KAGVTQTPRYLIKTRGQQVTLSCSPISGHRSVSWYQQTPGQGLQFLFEYFSETQRNKGNFPGRFSGRQFSNSRSEMNVSTLELGDSALYLCASSLVTSGPSEQYFGPGTRLTVT.

J is TRBJ1-6 and V is TRBV2, with D perhaps TRBD1 (6 bases). The ends were cut back, 5 bases at V and 0 bases at J, with 11 bases in the middle. The germline gives CDR1 SNHLY, CDR2 FYNNEI. The CDR3 has 16 residues. DNA for the CDR3: TGTGCCAGCAGTCGACAGGAGAGCTCCTATAATTCACCCCTCCACTTT. Translating it yields CASSRQESSYNSPLHF.

This clone has just a few counts. CDR3 in amino acids: CSVALARDTDTQYF. As DNA, the CDR3 is TGCAGCGTTGCCCTAGCCCGGGACACAGATACGCAGTATTTT. The V gene is TRBV29-1, the J gene TRBJ2-3; perhaps TRBD2 as D (5 bases). CDR3 length equals 14 residues. Germline V gene sequence: CDR1 SQVTM, CDR2 ANQGSEA. V gave up 4 bases and J gave up 2 bases, with 13 bases separating them.

In this sample, this clone turned up a few times. The chain links TRBV30 to TRBJ2-5; 13 bases line up with TRBD2. The CDR3 is made up of 14 amino acids. V was pared by 4 bases and J by 5 bases, with 4 bases of the junction left unmatched. In germline, CDR1 is GTSNPN, CDR2 SVGIG (reference sequence). The CDR3 DNA reads TGTGCCTGGATCGGACTAGCGGGAGATGAGACCCAGTACTTC. The encoded protein is CAWIGLAGDETQYF.

This clone was seen a single time. This chain joins TRBV30 and TRBJ2-1; 11 nucleotides match TRBD2. Unmatched junction bases numbered 3, after V lost 4 bases and J lost 7 bases. CDR1 and CDR2 (germline): GTSNPN, SVGIG (reference sequence). CDR3 length: 13 amino acids. The CDR3 sequence: CAWIVAGGNEQFF. The CDR3 DNA reads as TGTGCCTGGATAGTAGCGGGAGGGAATGAGCAGTTCTTC.

This chain joins TRBV7-9 and TRBJ1-2; D remains ambiguous. V dropped 4 bases and J dropped 7 bases, with 16 bases sitting between them. The CDR3 loop spans 14 amino acids. The germline gives CDR1 SEHNR, CDR2 FQNEAQ (reference sequence). CDR3 sequence: CASSSGSQAGGYTF. In nucleotides, the CDR3 is TGTGCCAGCAGCTCCGGGTCCCAAGCGGGTGGCTACACCTTC.

This clone showed up just a few times. The chain uses TRBV6-5 and TRBJ2-7, with TRBD1 identical over 10 bases. CDR1 MNHEY and CDR2 SVGAGI come from the germline V gene. This CDR3 is 14 amino acids long. Trimming took 5 bases from V and 4 from J; bases not matched to a gene: 5. This chain's CDR3 is CASSRTGQGYEQYF. CDR3 DNA: TGTGCCAGCAGTCGTACGGGACAGGGGTACGAGCAGTACTTC.

This clone has a handful of counts. The rearrangement joins TRBV27 to TRBJ2-2, with D hard to call. Germline loops: CDR1 MNHEY, CDR2 SMNVEV (reference sequence). V lost 1 base to trimming and J lost 4 bases, with 4 bases between them. The CDR3 covers 13 residues. The CDR3 reads CASSLWSTGELFF. The CDR3 DNA follows: TGTGCCAGCAGTTTATGGAGCACCGGGGAGCTGTTTTTT.

V and J are TRBV7-2 and TRBJ1-5; D gene uncertain. V shed 3 bases and J shed 4 bases, with 7 bases lying between them. The CDR3 is 13 amino acids. The V gene's germline CDR1 is SGHTA and CDR2 FQGNSA. CDR3 sequence (DNA): TGTGCCAGCAGCTTCGAGGGAAATCAGCCCCAGCATTTT. This encodes CASSFEGNQPQHF.

This clone was detected only a few times. The V gene is TRBV9, the J gene TRBJ2-6, with a weak D call TRBD2 (5 bases). The ends were cut back, 3 bases at V and 0 bases at J, with 7 bases in the middle. The CDR3 totals 15 residues. Germline CDR1 and CDR2: SGDLS and YYNGEE. The CDR3 DNA is TGTGCCAGCAGCGCAGAGGGCTCTGGGGCCAACGTCCTGACTTTC. It yields the protein CASSAEGSGANVLTF. The full variable domain, with the rest looked up from reference TRBV9 and TRBJ2-6, is DSGVTQTPKHLITATGQRVTLRCSPRSGDLSVYWYQQSLDQGLQFLIQYYNGEERAKGNILERFSAQQFPDLHSELNLSSLELGDSALYFCASSAEGSGANVLTFGAGSRLTVL.

This clone was observed a handful of times. This sequence joins TRBV2 and TRBJ2-2; a possible D gene is TRBD1 (6 bases). This CDR3 region has 14 residues. From germline, CDR1 is SNHLY and CDR2 FYNNEI. V shed 8 bases and J shed 1 base, with 11 bases lying between them. The CDR3 DNA follows: TGTGCCAGCCATGGGGGCCTGAACACCGGGGAGCTGTTTTTT. Residues: CASHGGLNTGELFF.

This clone was recorded at least ten times. The rearrangement links TRBV7-2 to TRBJ2-3; TRBD1 agrees at 12 bases. The germline CDR1 and CDR2 sequences are SGHTA and FQGNSA. This CDR3 spans 16 amino acids. Germline trimming cut 1 base from V and 5 bases from J; bases unmatched to any gene: 4. Written as DNA, the CDR3 is TGTGCCAGCAGCTTAGACGGGACAGGGGGCGGAGATACGCAGTATTTT. Translated, it gives CASSLDGTGGGDTQYF. Full variable domain (missing parts from reference TRBV7-2 and TRBJ2-3): GAGVSQSPSNKVTEKGKDVELRCDPISGHTALYWYRQSLGQGLEFLIYFQGNSAPDKSGLPSDRFSAERTGGSVSTLTIQRTQQEDSAVYLCASSLDGTGGGDTQYFGPGTRLTVL.